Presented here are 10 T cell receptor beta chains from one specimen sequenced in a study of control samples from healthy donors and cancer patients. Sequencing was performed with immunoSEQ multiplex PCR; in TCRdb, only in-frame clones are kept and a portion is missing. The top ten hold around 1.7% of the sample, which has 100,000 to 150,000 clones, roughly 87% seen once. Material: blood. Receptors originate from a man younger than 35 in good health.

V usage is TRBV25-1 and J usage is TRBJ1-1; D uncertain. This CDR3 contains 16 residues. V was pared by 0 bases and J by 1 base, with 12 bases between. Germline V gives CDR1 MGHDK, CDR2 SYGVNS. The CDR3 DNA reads TGTGCCAGCAGTGAATATCGTACCAGGTCGAACACTGAAGCTTTCTTT. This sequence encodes CASSEYRTRSNTEAFF.

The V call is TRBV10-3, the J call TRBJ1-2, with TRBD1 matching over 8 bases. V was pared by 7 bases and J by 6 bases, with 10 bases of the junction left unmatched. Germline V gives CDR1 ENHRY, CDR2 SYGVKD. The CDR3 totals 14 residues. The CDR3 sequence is CAITRTGSNNGYTF. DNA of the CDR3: TGTGCCATCACCCGGACAGGGAGTAATAATGGCTACACCTTC.

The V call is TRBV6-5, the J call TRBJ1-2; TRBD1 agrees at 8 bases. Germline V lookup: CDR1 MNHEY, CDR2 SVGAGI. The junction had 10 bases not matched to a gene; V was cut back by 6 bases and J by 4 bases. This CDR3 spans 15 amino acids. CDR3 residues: CASSSLGQAIYGYTF. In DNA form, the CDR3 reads TGTGCCAGCAGCAGCCTGGGACAGGCCATCTATGGCTACACCTTC.

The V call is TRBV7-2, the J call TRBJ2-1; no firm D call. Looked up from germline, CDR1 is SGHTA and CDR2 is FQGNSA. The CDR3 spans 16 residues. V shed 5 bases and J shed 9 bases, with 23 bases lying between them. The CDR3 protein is CASSPRTVTGSGEQFF. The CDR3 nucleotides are TGTGCCAGCAGCCCCCGAACAGTCACCGGCTCAGGTGAGCAGTTCTTC.

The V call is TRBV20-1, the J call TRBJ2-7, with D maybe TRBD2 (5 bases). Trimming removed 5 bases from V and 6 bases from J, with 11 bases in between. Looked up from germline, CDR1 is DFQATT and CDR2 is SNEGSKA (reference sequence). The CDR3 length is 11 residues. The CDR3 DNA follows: TGCAGTGCTTTGGGAGCTTCCGAGCAGTACTTC. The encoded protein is CSALGASEQYF.

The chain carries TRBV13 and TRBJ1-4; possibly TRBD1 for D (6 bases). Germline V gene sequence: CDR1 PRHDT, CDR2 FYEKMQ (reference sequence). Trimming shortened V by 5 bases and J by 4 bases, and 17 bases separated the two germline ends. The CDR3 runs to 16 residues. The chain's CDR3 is CASSTQGFQGNEKLFF. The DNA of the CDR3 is TGTGCCAGCAGCACTCAGGGGTTCCAGGGTAATGAAAAACTGTTTTTT.

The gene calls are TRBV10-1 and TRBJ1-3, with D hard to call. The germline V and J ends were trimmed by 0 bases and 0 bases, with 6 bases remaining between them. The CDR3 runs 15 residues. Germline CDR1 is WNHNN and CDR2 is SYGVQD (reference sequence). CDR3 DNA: TGCGCCAGCAGTGAGTCGATGAACTCTGGAAACACCATATATTTT. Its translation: CASSESMNSGNTIYF.

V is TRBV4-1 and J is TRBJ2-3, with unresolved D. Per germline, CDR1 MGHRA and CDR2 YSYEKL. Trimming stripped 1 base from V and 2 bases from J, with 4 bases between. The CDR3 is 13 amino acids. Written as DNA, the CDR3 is TGCGCCAGCAGCCAAGCCCTCACAGATACGCAGTATTTT. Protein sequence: CASSQALTDTQYF.

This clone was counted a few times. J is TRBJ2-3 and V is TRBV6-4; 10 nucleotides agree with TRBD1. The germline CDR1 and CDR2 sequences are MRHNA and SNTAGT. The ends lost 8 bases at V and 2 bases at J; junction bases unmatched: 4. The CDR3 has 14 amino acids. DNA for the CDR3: TGTGCCAGCCGCGGACAGGGGGACACAGATACGCAGTATTTT. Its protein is CASRGQGDTDTQYF.

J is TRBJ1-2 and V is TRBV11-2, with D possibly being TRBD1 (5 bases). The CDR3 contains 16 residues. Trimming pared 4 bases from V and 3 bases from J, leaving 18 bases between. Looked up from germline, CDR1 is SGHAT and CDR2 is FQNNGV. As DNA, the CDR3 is TGTGCCAGCAGCTCGGCGATTCGGGGCCTACACTATGGCTACACCTTC. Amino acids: CASSSAIRGLHYGYTF.